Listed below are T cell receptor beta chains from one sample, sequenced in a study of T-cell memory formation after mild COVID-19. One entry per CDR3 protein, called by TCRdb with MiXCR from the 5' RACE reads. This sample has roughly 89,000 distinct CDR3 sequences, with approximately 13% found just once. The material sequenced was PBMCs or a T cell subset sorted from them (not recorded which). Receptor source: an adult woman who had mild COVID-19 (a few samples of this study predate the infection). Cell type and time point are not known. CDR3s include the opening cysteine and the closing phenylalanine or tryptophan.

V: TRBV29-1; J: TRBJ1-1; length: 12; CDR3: CSVQGQEVQAFF
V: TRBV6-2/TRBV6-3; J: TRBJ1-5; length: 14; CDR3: CASSLWDENPPQHF
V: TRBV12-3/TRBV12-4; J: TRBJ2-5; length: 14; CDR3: CASTVAGGGETQYF
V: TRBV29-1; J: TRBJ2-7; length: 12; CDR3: CSVEDEGYEQYF
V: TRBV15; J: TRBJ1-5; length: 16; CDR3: CATSRSLGGSNQPQHF
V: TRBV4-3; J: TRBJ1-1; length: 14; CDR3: CASSQDQQGHEAFF
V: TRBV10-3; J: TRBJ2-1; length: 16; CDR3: CAISRTSGNSYNEQFF
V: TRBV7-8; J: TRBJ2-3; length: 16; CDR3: CASSQSTSTPTDTQYF
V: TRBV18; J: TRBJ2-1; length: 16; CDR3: CASSPPVSSGRNEQFF
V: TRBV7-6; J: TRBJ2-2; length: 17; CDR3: CASSLARQGLNTGELFF
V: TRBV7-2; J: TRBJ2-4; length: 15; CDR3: CASSFDAREVNIQYF
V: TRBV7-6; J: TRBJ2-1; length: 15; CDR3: CASSLFGGPDNEQFF
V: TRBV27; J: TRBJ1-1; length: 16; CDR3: CASSLDPRTALGEAFF
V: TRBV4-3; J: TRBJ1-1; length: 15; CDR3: CASSREGDSYTEAFF
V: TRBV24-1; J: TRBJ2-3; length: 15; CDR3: CATSDLGDTERTQYF
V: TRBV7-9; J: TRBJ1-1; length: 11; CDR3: CASSEPGVAFF
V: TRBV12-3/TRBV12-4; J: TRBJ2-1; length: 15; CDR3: CASSPLGQGYNEQFF
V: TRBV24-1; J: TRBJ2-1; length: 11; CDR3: CATGLPGEQFF
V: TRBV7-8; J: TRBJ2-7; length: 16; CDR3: CASSLGVREGRYEQYF
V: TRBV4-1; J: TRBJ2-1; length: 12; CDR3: CASSQAGYEQFF
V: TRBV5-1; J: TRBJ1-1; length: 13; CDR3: CASRDGQGPEAFF
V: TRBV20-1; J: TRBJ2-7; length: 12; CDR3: CSAGGTSHEQYF
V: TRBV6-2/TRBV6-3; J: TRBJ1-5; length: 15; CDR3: CASSYDSTPNQPQHF
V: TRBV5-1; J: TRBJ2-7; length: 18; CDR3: CASSSLGSETGNPYEQYF
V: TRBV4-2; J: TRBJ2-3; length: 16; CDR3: CASSPTPGPPTDTQYF
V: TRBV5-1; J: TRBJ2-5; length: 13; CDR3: CASSLDLIQTQYF
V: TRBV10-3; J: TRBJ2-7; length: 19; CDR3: CAISESGRLHGGKSYEQYF
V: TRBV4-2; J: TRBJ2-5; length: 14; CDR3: CASSQEVGMETQYF
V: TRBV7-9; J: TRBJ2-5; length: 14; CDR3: CASSLVGRQETQYF
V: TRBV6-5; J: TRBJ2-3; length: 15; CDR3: CASSYSSSPTDTQYF
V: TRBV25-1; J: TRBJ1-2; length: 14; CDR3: CASSEYLNRDGYTF
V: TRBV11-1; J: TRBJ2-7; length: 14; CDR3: CASSRTGEEYEQYF
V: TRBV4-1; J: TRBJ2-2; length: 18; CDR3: CASSQDWAGDTNTGELFF
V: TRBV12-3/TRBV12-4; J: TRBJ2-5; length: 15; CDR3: CASSFTGGIQETQYF
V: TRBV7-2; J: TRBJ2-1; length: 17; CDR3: CASSSPPLVAGENEQFF
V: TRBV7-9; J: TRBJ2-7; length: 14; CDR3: CASSVSGRDHEQYF
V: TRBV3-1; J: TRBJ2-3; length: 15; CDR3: CASSHGAGATDTQYF
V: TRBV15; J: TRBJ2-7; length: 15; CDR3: CATSEGGTGDYEQYF
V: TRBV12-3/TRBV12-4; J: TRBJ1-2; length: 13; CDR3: CASSDRGNYGYTF
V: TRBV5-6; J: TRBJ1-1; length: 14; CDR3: CASSLGGLNTEAFF
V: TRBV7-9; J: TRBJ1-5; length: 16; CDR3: CASSSQTGDRLQPQHF